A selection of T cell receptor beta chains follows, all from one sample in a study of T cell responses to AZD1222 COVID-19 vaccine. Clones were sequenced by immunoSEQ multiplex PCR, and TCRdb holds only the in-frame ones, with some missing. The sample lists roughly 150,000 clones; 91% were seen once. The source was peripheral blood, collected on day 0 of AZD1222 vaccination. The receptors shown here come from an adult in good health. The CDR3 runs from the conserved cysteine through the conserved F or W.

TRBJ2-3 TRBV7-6 CASSATLSGTDTQYF
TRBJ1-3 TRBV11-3 CASSTRTGDSGNTIYF
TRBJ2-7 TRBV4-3 CASSQEWDSYEQYF
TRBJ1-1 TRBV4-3 CASSQPDPEDTEAFF
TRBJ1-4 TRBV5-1 CASSPQGKGSEKLFF
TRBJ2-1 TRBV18 CASSPQREFYNEQFF
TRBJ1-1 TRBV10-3 CAISGVQGVNTEAFF
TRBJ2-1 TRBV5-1 CASSLTVSGTDEQFF
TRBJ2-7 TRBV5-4 CASSGGQGTSYEQYF
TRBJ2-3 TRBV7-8 CASSPAGRGPSTQYF
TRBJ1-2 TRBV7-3 CASSLGTDNGYTF
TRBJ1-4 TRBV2 CASRPEVLNEKLFF
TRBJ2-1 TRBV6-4 CASSDVAGGGNEQFF
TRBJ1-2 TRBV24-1 CATLGTDYGYTF